One TCR beta chain is described in this entry. The sample belongs to a study of blood T cell repertoires in COVID-19. Sequencing used immunoSEQ multiplex PCR; TCRdb keeps in-frame clones, though not all of them. The sample contains 310,000 or so clones, over 75% of which appear only once. V shed 0 bases, J shed 8 bases, and the junction held 7 bases outside the gene matches. CDR1 is LGHNA and CDR2 is YSLEER in the germline V gene. The CDR3 covers 16 residues. The chain couples TRBV4-3 to TRBJ2-1, with TRBD2 matching over 10 bases. The source of this sequence is a woman aged 35 to 49 who had recovered from COVID-19. Material for sequencing was PBMCs or T cells enriched from blood (not recorded which). CDR3 sequence (DNA): TGCGCCAGCAGCCAAGAGCCCCTAGCGGGGGACTATGAGCAGTTCTTC. This sequence encodes CASSQEPLAGDYEQFF.